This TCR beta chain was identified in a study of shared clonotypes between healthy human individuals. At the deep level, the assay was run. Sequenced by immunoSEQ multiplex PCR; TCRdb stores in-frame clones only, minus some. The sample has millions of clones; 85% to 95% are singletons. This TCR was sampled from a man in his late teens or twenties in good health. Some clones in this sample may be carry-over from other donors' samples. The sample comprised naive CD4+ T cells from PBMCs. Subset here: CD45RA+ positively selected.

The CDR3 coding sequence is TGTGCCAGCAGCTCCGCCGCGGGGCTTGGGGACTCCTACGAGCAGTACTTC. This encodes CASSSAAGLGDSYEQYF. This chain connects TRBV5-5 to TRBJ2-7; TRBD2 might be the D (6 bases). Germline CDR1 SGHKS, CDR2 YYEKEE (reference sequence). The CDR3 is 17 residues long. With 3 bases removed from V and 0 bases from J, the gap between germline ends came to 19 bases.